This is a list of T cell receptor beta chains from one sample in a study of cytomegalovirus exposure and HLA in healthy donors. The repertoire was sequenced with immunoSEQ multiplex PCR; TCRdb's copy has only in-frame clones and lacks some. The sample shows 110,000 to 150,000 clones, around nine tenths of them seen only once. The sequenced material came from PBMCs. The receptor set was obtained from a woman younger than 30 in good health and CMV-seropositive. CDR3s include the opening cysteine and the closing phenylalanine or tryptophan. A D gene is named only where the DNA matches it firmly. Clone size is not always given. Where it is, it says once, few, many or a class for expanded clones.

>TRBD2|few|TRBV2|TRBJ2-7
TGTGCCAGCAGTGAGAGGACTAGAGCGTGGGAGTACTTC
CASSERTRAWEYF
>-|-|TRBV29-1|TRBJ1-4
TGCAGCGCTGTGCACTCGGAAAAACTGTTTTTT
CSAVHSEKLFF
>-|-|TRBV11-3|TRBJ2-3
TGTGCCAGCCGATCAAGTCTAACTAGTCCAGATACGCAGTATTTT
CASRSSLTSPDTQYF
>TRBD1|-|TRBV7-9|TRBJ2-7
TGTGCCAGCAGCCCCCAGGGACAGGCAAGCTCCTACGAGCAGTACTTC
CASSPQGQASSYEQYF
>TRBD2|-|TRBV25-1|TRBJ2-3
TGTGCCAGTAGCGGGAGCACAGATACGCAGTATTTT
CASSGSTDTQYF
>-|-|TRBV2|TRBJ2-1
TGTGCCGGAATCCGGGACACCTCCTACAATGAGCAGTTCTTC
CAGIRDTSYNEQFF
>TRBD1|-|TRBV27|TRBJ1-1
TGTGCCAGCAGCCCAGTGACAGGGGGCGAAGCTTTCTTT
CASSPVTGGEAFF
>TRBD2|-|TRBV4-2|TRBJ2-3
TGTGCCAGCAGCCAGTTAATAGCGGGGGCCTCCATCACAGATACGCAGTATTTT
CASSQLIAGASITDTQYF
>-|-|TRBV5-1|TRBJ1-6
TGCGCCAGCAGCTTGCGAACGCGAGGTGAGGGTTTCGATTCACCCCTCCACTTT
CASSLRTRGEGFDSPLHF
>-|-|TRBV5-1|TRBJ2-2
TGCGCCAGCAGACCGGACACCGGGGAGCTGTTTTTT
CASRPDTGELFF
>-|-|TRBV7-3|TRBJ2-3
TGTGCCAGCAGCCTTGGGGGCGGGTCAGATACGCAGTATTTT
CASSLGGGSDTQYF
>-|-|TRBV27|TRBJ1-2
TGTGCCAGCAGTTTACTAGGGGGTGGGGGCTATGGCTACACCTTC
CASSLLGGGGYGYTF
>-|few|TRBV29-1|TRBJ2-7
TGCAGCGTTGAAGTAAGCCGACAGGAGCAGTACTTC
CSVEVSRQEQYF
>TRBD1|-|TRBV7-9|TRBJ1-2
TGTGCCAGCAGCTTAGCGTATCTTCCCGGGACAGGGGTCGCTGGCTACACCTTC
CASSLAYLPGTGVAGYTF
>-|once|TRBV5-1|TRBJ1-1
TGCGCCAGCAGTAGGGGTGGGGGCGATACTGAAGCTTTCTTT
CASSRGGGDTEAFF
>-|-|TRBV7-9|TRBJ2-6
TGTGCCAGCAGCTTAGTTCTAGCTGGGGCCAACGTCCTGACTTTC
CASSLVLAGANVLTF
>TRBD2|-|TRBV5-4|TRBJ2-1
TGTGCCAGCAGCTTACTAGCGGGGGGGCAATACAATGAGCAGTTCTTC
CASSLLAGGQYNEQFF
>TRBD1|-|TRBV2|TRBJ2-1
TGTGCCAGCATTAAGGGGGCCGACTACAATGAGCAGTTCTTC
CASIKGADYNEQFF
>-|-|TRBV28|TRBJ1-5
TGTGCCAGCAGTTTATGGGGCAGGTTAAGCAATCAGCCCCAGCATTTT
CASSLWGRLSNQPQHF
>TRBD2|once|TRBV27|TRBJ2-1
TGTGCCAGCAGTTTAGGGCTAGCGGGGCCAAGCTCCTACAATGAGCAGTTCTTC
CASSLGLAGPSSYNEQFF
>-|-|TRBV5-1|TRBJ2-3
TGCGCCAGCAGCTTGGGGCTAGCTCTCGCAGATACGCAGTATTTT
CASSLGLALADTQYF
>TRBD2|-|TRBV9|TRBJ2-1
TGTGCCAGCAGCGTAGGTGGGACTATCCCCAATGGCGAGCAGTTCTTC
CASSVGGTIPNGEQFF
>-|-|TRBV18|TRBJ1-6
TGTGCCAGCTCACCCACCGCAGATAATTCACCCCTCCACTTT
CASSPTADNSPLHF
>-|-|TRBV28|TRBJ2-7
TGTGCCAGCAGTTTGGCCGCCTACGAGCAGTACTTC
CASSLAAYEQYF
>-|-|TRBV5-1|TRBJ2-3
TGCGCCAGCAGCGCCTTTGCGAGCGGTGATACGCAGTATTTT
CASSAFASGDTQYF
>-|-|TRBV6-1|TRBJ1-2
TGTGCCAGCAGGCCCAGAACAGTCTATGGCTACACCTTC
CASRPRTVYGYTF
>-|once|TRBV7-2|TRBJ2-2
TGTGCCAGCAGCTTGTCCAGGGCTCGGACCGGGGAGCTGTTTTTT
CASSLSRARTGELFF
>-|-|TRBV6-5|TRBJ2-1
TGTGCCAGCAGTTACTCGCCCCGGTCCTACAATGAGCAGTTCTTC
CASSYSPRSYNEQFF
>TRBD2|-|TRBV5-1|TRBJ2-7
TGCGCCAGCAGCTCGGGGGGTTGGGCCTACGAGCAGTACTTC
CASSSGGWAYEQYF
>-|few|TRBV5-1|TRBJ2-6
TGCGCCAGCAGCTTCCCGGCAAGTCTAGTTAGGTCTGGGGCCAACGTCCTGACTTTC
CASSFPASLVRSGANVLTF
>-|few|TRBV5-1|TRBJ2-7
TGCGCCAGCAGCTTGGTGCGGGGGCCGTCGTACGAGCAGTACTTC
CASSLVRGPSYEQYF
>TRBD1|-|TRBV27|TRBJ2-3
TGTGCCAGCAGTCTAAGGACAGGGACGGCAGATACGCAGTATTTT
CASSLRTGTADTQYF
>TRBD2|-|TRBV7-2|TRBJ2-3
TGTGCCAGCAGCTTCGTAGCGGGGGGAATCCCAGATACGCAGTATTTT
CASSFVAGGIPDTQYF
>TRBD1|-|TRBV5-1|TRBJ2-3
TGCGCCAGCAGCTCGACAGGGTCTAGCACAGATACGCAGTATTTT
CASSSTGSSTDTQYF
>TRBD1|-|TRBV30|TRBJ1-1
TGTGCCTGGAGTATTTCTACAGGGGCAACTGAAGCTTTCTTT
CAWSISTGATEAFF
>-|-|TRBV12-2|TRBJ1-1
TGTGCAAGTCGCTCCGCCCGGACAGCCAACACTGAAGCTTTCTTT
CASRSARTANTEAFF
>-|-|TRBV29-1|TRBJ2-1
TGCAGCGTCTCGGACTTCAATGAGCAGTTCTTC
CSVSDFNEQFF
>TRBD1|-|TRBV11-3|TRBJ2-7
TGTGCCAGCAGCTTATCCCTGGGACAGCCGTACTTC
CASSLSLGQPYF
>-|-|TRBV10-3|TRBJ1-4
TGTGCCATTAGGACAGACCTTAATGAAAAACTGTTTTTT
CAIRTDLNEKLFF
>-|-|TRBV4-2|TRBJ2-5
TGTGCCAGCAGCCAAGATACCGAGAGAGGGGAGACCCAGTACTTC
CASSQDTERGETQYF
>-|-|TRBV6-6|TRBJ1-2
TGTGCCAGCAGATCAGGGGCCCAGGGCTACACCTTC
CASRSGAQGYTF
>-|-|TRBV6-5|TRBJ2-3
TGTGCCAGCAGTTACGGAGGAACCACAGATACGCAGTATTTT
CASSYGGTTDTQYF
>-|once|TRBV30|TRBJ2-5
TGTGCCTGGATTGACAGGTCGAGGGCAGAGACCCAGTACTTC
CAWIDRSRAETQYF
>-|-|TRBV5-6|TRBJ1-1
TGTGCCAGCAGCTTGGTGGGGGGGAACACTGAAGCTTTCTTT
CASSLVGGNTEAFF
>TRBD2|-|TRBV5-4|TRBJ2-5
TGTGCCAGCAGCTTACGGACTAGCGGAGGGGGAGAGACCCAGTACTTC
CASSLRTSGGGETQYF
>-|-|TRBV11-2|TRBJ2-7
TGTGCCAGCAGCTTGGGGGGATCCTACGAGCAGTACTTC
CASSLGGSYEQYF
>TRBD1|once|TRBV7-9|TRBJ2-5
TGTGCCAGCAGCCGGGACAGCAATCAAGAGACCCAGTACTTC
CASSRDSNQETQYF
>-|-|TRBV10-3|TRBJ2-1
TGTGCCATCAGCGGCGGCGATGGAGTCAATGAGCAGTTCTTC
CAISGGDGVNEQFF
>-|-|TRBV9|TRBJ1-2
TGTGCCAGCAGCGTAGTGAGGGCTGGCGGCTACACCTTC
CASSVVRAGGYTF
>TRBD2|-|TRBV15|TRBJ2-1
TGTGCCACCAGCAGAGATAGCGGGGGGTACAATGAGCAGTTCTTC
CATSRDSGGYNEQFF
>TRBD1|-|TRBV14|TRBJ1-2
TGTGCCAGCAGCCAACTCCGGGACAGGGGTTTTATTCGCTACACCTTC
CASSQLRDRGFIRYTF
>-|-|TRBV2|TRBJ1-2
TGTGCCAGCAGCCGGCGAGGGGGGGCCTATGGCTACACCTTC
CASSRRGGAYGYTF
>TRBD2|-|TRBV5-6|TRBJ2-1
TGTGCCAGCAGCCCGGGACTAGCGTCAAATGAGCAGTTCTTC
CASSPGLASNEQFF